These 20 T cell receptor beta chains share one sample of origin, sequenced in a study of human T cells and chemical hapten exposure. Time point defined: patch test 1, 2 weeks after DPC sensitization. Treatment specified: therapeutic diphenylcyclopropenone sensitization with weekly scalp DPC. TCRdb reprocessed the RACE reads via MiXCR and lists one record per CDR3 protein. Of some 340,000 distinct CDR3 sequences in the sample, roughly 6.9% were seen once. Sequencing used whole blood, obtained in connection with sensitization to the hapten diphenylcyclopropenone (DPC). The source of these receptors is a woman younger than 30 with alopecia areata. Some clones in this sample may be carry-over from other donors' samples.

The CDR3 DNA follows: TGTGCCAGCAGCCAAGAGGGGTCCTACGAGCAGTACTTC. Amino acids: CASSQEGSYEQYF. The chain uses TRBV3-1 and TRBJ2-7; D ambiguous. V lost 0 bases to trimming and J lost 1 base, with 4 bases between them. The germline V gene has CDR1 LGHDT and CDR2 YNNKEL (reference sequence). This CDR3 comprises 13 residues.

In the case of this clonotype: At one end, the junction sequence differs from germline, possibly due to a read error. The CDR3 DNA is TGCGCCAGCAGCTTGCCCACAGATATGCAGTATTTT. It yields the protein CASSLPTDMQYF. The chain links TRBV5-1 to TRBJ2-3; D unclear. Germline V CDR1 and CDR2: SGHRS, YFSETQ. The CDR3 is 12 residues long.

This clonotype was seen ten or more times. V gene TRBV20-1 combines with J gene TRBJ2-1; 7 nucleotides match TRBD2. Trimming cost V 3 bases and J 5 bases; bases outside gene matches: 4. Looked up from germline, CDR1 is DFQATT and CDR2 is SNEGSKA (reference sequence). This CDR3 is 13 amino acids long. The DNA of the CDR3 is TGCAGTGCTAGCGGGGGGTCCGACAATGAGCAGTTCTTC. It specifies CSASGGSDNEQFF.

This rearrangement joins TRBV5-1 to TRBJ1-4, with D tentatively TRBD1 (5 bases). V was trimmed by 0 bases and J by 10 bases, leaving 7 bases between them. The length of the CDR3 is 12 residues. Germline loops: CDR1 SGHRS, CDR2 YFSETQ. CDR3 nucleotide sequence: TGCGCCAGCAGCTTGGGCCAGGGAAAACTGTTTTTT. Amino acid sequence: CASSLGQGKLFF. Complete variable domain (other parts from reference TRBV5-1 and TRBJ1-4): KAGVTQTPRYLIKTRGQQVTLSCSPISGHRSVSWYQQTPGQGLQFLFEYFSETQRNKGNFPGRFSGRQFSNSRSEMNVSTLELGDSALYLCASSLGQGKLFFGSGTQLSVL.

The chain has TRBV9 and TRBJ2-1, with no clear D. The CDR3 is made up of 15 amino acids. Germline CDR1 reads SGDLS; CDR2 reads YYNGEE. Trimming took 0 bases from V and 2 from J, leaving 9 bases between them. The CDR3 nucleotides read TGTGCCAGCAGCGTAGAACCTTCAGCCTACAATGAGCAGTTCTTC. Translating it yields CASSVEPSAYNEQFF. The entire variable domain, with the rest obtained from reference TRBV9 and TRBJ2-1, is as follows: DSGVTQTPKHLITATGQRVTLRCSPRSGDLSVYWYQQSLDQGLQFLIQYYNGEERAKGNILERFSAQQFPDLHSELNLSSLELGDSALYFCASSVEPSAYNEQFFGPGTRLTVL.

This clonotype was recorded many times. V is TRBV25-1 and J is TRBJ2-7; a weak D match, TRBD1 (7 bases). Trimming left V 1 base short and J 0 bases short, with 16 bases between. The CDR3 has 17 amino acids. Per the germline V gene, CDR1 is MGHDK and CDR2 is SYGVNS. CDR3 sequence reads: CASSEFGGTVVSYEQYF. In DNA, the CDR3 is TGTGCCAGCAGTGAATTTGGCGGGACAGTTGTCTCCTACGAGCAGTACTTC.

Ten or more counts support this clonotype. The rearrangement uses TRBV18 and TRBJ1-3; 7 nucleotides agree with TRBD1. The CDR3 has 17 residues. The V segment lost 1 base and the J segment 0 bases; nucleotides outside the gene matches: 6. Germline V gives CDR1 KGHSH, CDR2 LQKENI. The CDR3 DNA sequence: TGTGCCAGCTCACCACAAGGACAGGAACGCTCTGGAAACACCATATATTTT. This encodes CASSPQGQERSGNTIYF.

This chain connects TRBV28 to TRBJ2-5, with 7 positions matching TRBD2. The V and J ends lost 5 bases and 5 bases, in that order; junction bases with no gene match: 8. The CDR3 consists of 14 residues. The germline gives CDR1 MDHEN, CDR2 SYDVKM. The CDR3 is CASSRTSAEETQYF. In DNA, the CDR3 is TGTGCCAGCAGTCGGACTAGTGCTGAGGAGACCCAGTACTTC.

There are many counts of this clonotype. The genes are TRBV28 and TRBJ2-1; 10 bases line up with TRBD2. V gave up 5 bases and J gave up 7 bases; unmatched junction bases: 8. The CDR3 runs to 15 residues. Germline values: CDR1 MDHEN, CDR2 SYDVKM. The CDR3 sequence: CASSISGGFPNEQFF. In DNA form, the CDR3 reads TGTGCCAGCAGTATTAGCGGGGGGTTCCCTAATGAGCAGTTCTTC.

This clonotype was seen a few times. The rearrangement links TRBV7-9 to TRBJ1-1; TRBD1 is a possible D gene (5 bases). Germline V gene sequence: CDR1 SEHNR, CDR2 FQNEAQ (reference sequence). CDR3 length: 13 amino acids. Trimming shortened V by 3 bases and J by 7 bases, and 12 bases separated the two germline ends. CDR3 nucleotides: TGTGCCAGCAGCTTTAAGGTCGGGGGTGAAGCTTTCTTT. Translated, it gives CASSFKVGGEAFF.

The rearrangement joins TRBV7-2 to TRBJ1-5, with TRBD1 matching 10 bases. This CDR3 has 15 amino acids. The germline CDR1 and CDR2 sequences are SGHTA and FQGNSA. V lost 6 bases to trimming and J lost 5 bases; unmatched junction nucleotides: 7. The CDR3 here is CASSPGQGVYQPQHF. Here the CDR3 DNA reads TGTGCCAGCAGTCCAGGACAGGGGGTATATCAGCCCCAGCATTTT.

This clonotype was counted a few times. The rearrangement links TRBV6-5 to TRBJ2-3; 7 bases are shared with TRBD1. Germline V gene sequence: CDR1 MNHEY, CDR2 SVGAGI. This CDR3 has 14 amino acids. V lost 4 bases and J lost 6; bases outside the gene matches: 7. In DNA form, the CDR3 reads TGTGCCAGCAGTTCGACAGGGATAGGCGATACGCAGTATTTT. It yields the protein CASSSTGIGDTQYF.

Many counts were recorded for this clonotype. The chain recombines TRBV20-1 with TRBJ2-4; the match to TRBD2 covers 7 bases. The germline gives CDR1 DFQATT, CDR2 SNEGSKA (reference sequence). The CDR3 sequence is 13 residues long. The ends lost 1 base at V and 8 bases at J; junction bases unmatched: 5. CDR3 protein: CSARGPSGDIQYF. DNA of the CDR3: TGCAGTGCTAGAGGTCCTAGCGGAGACATTCAGTACTTC.

This clonotype was observed at least ten times. The chain uses TRBV6-5 and TRBJ2-3; tentative D call: TRBD2 (6 bases). CDR3 length: 15 amino acids. Per the germline V gene, CDR1 is MNHEY and CDR2 is SVGAGI. V lost 8 bases, J lost 1 base, and 16 bases lay in between. The CDR3 DNA reads as TGTGCCAGCGCCTTTATGGGACTCCGCACAGATACGCAGTATTTT. Protein product: CASAFMGLRTDTQYF.

The chain has TRBV2 and TRBJ1-3, with TRBD1 matching 8 bases. The germline CDR1 and CDR2 sequences are SNHLY and FYNNEI. V was pared by 10 bases and J by 0 bases, with 8 bases of the junction left unmatched. The CDR3 length is 15 residues. As DNA, the CDR3 is TGTGCCACCCAGATGACAGGGGCCTCTGGAAACACCATATATTTT. Protein sequence: CATQMTGASGNTIYF.

This clonotype has a count of ten or more. The CDR3 loop reads CASSLPRRTANTGELFF. CDR3 bases: TGTGCCAGCAGCTTGCCTCGGAGGACTGCGAACACCGGGGAGCTGTTTTTT. The gene calls are TRBV7-8 and TRBJ2-2; possible D gene TRBD2, 5 bases. Germline assignment: CDR1 SGHVS and CDR2 FQNEAQ. V dropped 3 bases and J dropped 0 bases, with 14 bases sitting between them. The length of the CDR3 is 17 residues.

This clonotype was counted a few times. This rearrangement joins TRBV6-2 or TRBV6-3 to TRBJ2-2; unclear D gene. V shed 6 bases and J shed 7 bases, with 9 bases lying between them. The germline V gene has CDR1 MNHEY and CDR2 SVGEGT. The CDR3 is 12 amino acids. The CDR3 bases are TGTGCCAGCAGCTTATGGATCGGGGAGCTGTTTTTT. As protein: CASSLWIGELFF.

Ten or more counts support this clonotype. CDR3 region: CASSPWSNQPQHF. DNA of the CDR3: TGTGCCAGCAGTCCGTGGAGCAATCAGCCCCAGCATTTT. V and J are TRBV3-1 and TRBJ1-5; D is unresolved. CDR3 length: 13 residues. Germline-derived CDR1 and CDR2 are LGHDT and YNNKEL (reference sequence). V was cut by 6 bases and J by 1 base, with 7 bases left in between.

The rearrangement joins TRBV25-1 to TRBJ1-1, with no clear D. Trimming stripped 3 bases from V and 3 bases from J, with 17 bases between. The germline CDR1 and CDR2 sequences are MGHDK and SYGVNS. The CDR3 covers 16 residues. This CDR3 reads CASSEDFTAGDTEAFF. The CDR3 nucleotides read TGTGCCAGCAGTGAGGATTTTACAGCAGGCGACACTGAAGCTTTCTTT.

This clonotype was seen ten or more times. V and J are TRBV5-5 and TRBJ2-5, with D possibly matching TRBD1 (6 bases). CDR1 is SGHKS and CDR2 is YYEKEE in the germline V gene (reference sequence). The CDR3 runs 15 residues. V dropped 5 bases and J dropped 0 bases, with 14 bases sitting between them. DNA for the CDR3: TGTGCCAGCAGTTCAATTCAGGGGAACCAAGAGACCCAGTACTTC. Its protein is CASSSIQGNQETQYF.